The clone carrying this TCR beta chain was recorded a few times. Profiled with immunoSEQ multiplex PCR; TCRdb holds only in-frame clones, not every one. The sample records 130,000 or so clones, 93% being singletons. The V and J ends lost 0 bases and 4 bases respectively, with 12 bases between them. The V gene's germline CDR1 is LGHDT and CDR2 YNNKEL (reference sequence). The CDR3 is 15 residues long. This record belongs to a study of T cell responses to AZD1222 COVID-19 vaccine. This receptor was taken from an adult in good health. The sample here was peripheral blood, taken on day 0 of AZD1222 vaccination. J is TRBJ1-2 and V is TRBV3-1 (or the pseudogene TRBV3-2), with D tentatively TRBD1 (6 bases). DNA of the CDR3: TGTGCCAGCAGCCAAGAAACCACAGGGCTCTATGGCTACACCTTC. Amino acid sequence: CASSQETTGLYGYTF.